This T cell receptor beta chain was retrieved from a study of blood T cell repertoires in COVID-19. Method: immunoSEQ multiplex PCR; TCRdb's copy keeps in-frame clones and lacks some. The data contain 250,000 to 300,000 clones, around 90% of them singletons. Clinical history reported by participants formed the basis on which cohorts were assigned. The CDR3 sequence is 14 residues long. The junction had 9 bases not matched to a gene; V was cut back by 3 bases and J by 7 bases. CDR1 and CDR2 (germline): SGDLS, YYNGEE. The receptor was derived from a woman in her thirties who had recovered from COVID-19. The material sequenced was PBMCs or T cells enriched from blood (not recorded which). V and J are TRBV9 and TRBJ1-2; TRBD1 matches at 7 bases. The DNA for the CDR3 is TGTGCCAGCAGCGCTTTTGGACAGGAAGCTGGCTACACCTTC. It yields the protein CASSAFGQEAGYTF.